This T cell receptor (beta chain) was documented in a study of vaccination effects on CD4 cells after COVID-19. Overall study: All participants had two doses of either the BNT162b2 or mRNA-1273 vaccine. Wells of 1.5 million to 2 million PBMC each were grown with about 9.8 IU/ml IL-2 and about 9.7 ug/ml peptides.

The assay was immunoSEQ multiplex PCR, and TCRdb's table has in-frame clones only and misses some. The repertoire includes about 70,000 clones, around 77% of them detected once, and roughly 2% sits in the top ten. A note on this clone: Antigen: not known.

Investigators separated out CD4+ T cells once about eleven days of culture had passed. Neither prior SARS-CoV-2 infection nor positive nucleocapsid antibodies were present in the vaccine recipients. General study results and limits: In the study, convalescent patients were few, and early post-infection timepoints were absent.

The CDR3 contains 14 residues. V lost 5 bases and J lost 12, with 20 bases in between. Per germline, CDR1 SGHNT and CDR2 YENEEA. The chain carries TRBV11-3 and TRBJ2-1, with D tentatively TRBD2 (6 bases). This receptor was obtained from a human donor who received a COVID-19 vaccine. Source: CD4+ T cells from PBMCs cultured without peptide, taken before COVID-19 vaccination. CDR3 bases: TGTGCCAGCAGCCATTCCGGGACTCCTGCGTGGCAGTTCTTC. It is translated as CASSHSGTPAWQFF.